One sample yielded the 9 T cell receptor beta chains listed below, sequenced in a study of blood T cell repertoires in COVID-19. Sequencing used immunoSEQ multiplex PCR; TCRdb keeps in-frame clones, though not all of them. The table has approximately 170,000 clones, more than 70% seen once. The sequenced sample consisted of peripheral blood. These receptors all come from a man in his fifties or sixties who had recovered from COVID-19.

The CDR3 DNA sequence: TGTGCCAGCAGCTCCGGGACAGGGGTCCAGAACACTGAAGCTTTCTTT. Its translation: CASSSGTGVQNTEAFF. V is TRBV5-6 and J is TRBJ1-1, with 10 nucleotides matching TRBD1. The CDR3 loop spans 16 amino acids. Trimming removed 3 bases from V and 1 base from J; junction bases left unmatched: 6. Germline V gives CDR1 SGHDT, CDR2 YYEEEE.

The genes are TRBV7-6 and TRBJ1-6, with a possible D match to TRBD1 (5 bases). The V end lost 0 bases, the J end lost 9 bases, and 12 bases lay between the germline ends. Germline-derived CDR1 and CDR2 are SGHVS and FNYEAQ. This CDR3 has 15 amino acids. CDR3 loop: CASSLAAREASPLHF. CDR3 in DNA: TGTGCCAGCAGCTTAGCGGCCAGGGAAGCTTCACCCCTCCACTTT.

This clone was found a few times. In DNA, the CDR3 is TGTGCCAGTGGGGGACAGGGGGGTGGCTATGGCTACACCTTC. It specifies CASGGQGGGYGYTF. This chain uses TRBV6-5 with TRBJ1-2; 11 positions match TRBD1. V lost 9 bases, J lost 4 bases, and 7 bases stayed unmatched. The CDR3 is made up of 14 amino acids. CDR1 is MNHEY and CDR2 is SVGAGI in the germline V gene.

V usage is TRBV3-1 (or the pseudogene TRBV3-2) and J usage is TRBJ2-1; 9 positions match TRBD2. Germline V gene data show CDR1 as LGHDT and CDR2 as YNNKEL (reference sequence). The length of the CDR3 is 15 residues. Trimming took 4 bases from V and 9 from J; bases not matched to a gene: 10. CDR3 nucleotides: TGTGCCAGCAGCCGTTTAGCGGGAGAAGGTGGTGAGCAGTTCTTC. It codes for CASSRLAGEGGEQFF.

The chain employs TRBV9 and TRBJ2-2; weak D call: TRBD2 (5 bases). CDR3 size: 16 residues. The V gene lost 0 bases and the J gene lost 7 bases, with 16 bases spanning the gap. Germline V gene sequence: CDR1 SGDLS, CDR2 YYNGEE. The CDR3 region has the DNA TGTGCCAGCAGCGTAGATGGAGGCAGTTTTTACGGGGAGCTGTTTTTT. It translates to CASSVDGGSFYGELFF.

The count of this clone is one. The DNA of the CDR3 is TGTGCCAGCAGCTTAGGACAGGCCCGGGCGTCTAATGAAAAACTGTTTTTT. Its translation is CASSLGQARASNEKLFF. V gene TRBV7-2 combines with J gene TRBJ1-4, with D possibly being TRBD1 (6 bases). Trimming left V 1 base short and J 3 bases short, with 15 bases between. This CDR3 spans 17 amino acids. Germline CDR1 is SGHTA and CDR2 is FQGNSA.

The rearrangement uses TRBV11-2 and TRBJ2-7, with TRBD1 identical over 9 bases. Losses at the gene ends were 6 bases for V and 2 bases for J; bases not matched to a gene: 5. Germline V gene sequence: CDR1 SGHAT, CDR2 FQNNGV. The CDR3 covers 14 residues. CDR3 sequence reads: CASSQDRGTYEQYF. Here the CDR3 DNA reads TGTGCCAGCAGTCAAGACAGGGGGACCTACGAGCAGTACTTC.

The rearrangement uses TRBV6-5 and TRBJ2-3; D perhaps matches TRBD1 (6 bases). Germline CDR1 is MNHEY and CDR2 is SVGAGI. The length of the CDR3 is 11 residues. The V gene lost 6 bases and the J gene lost 6 bases, with 7 bases spanning the gap. The DNA for the CDR3 is TGTGCCAGCAGCCAGGGGGATACGCAGTATTTT. It specifies CASSQGDTQYF.

J is TRBJ1-2 and V is TRBV10-2; TRBD1 might be the D (5 bases). The V and J ends lost 0 bases and 4 bases respectively, with 9 bases between them. CDR1 is WSHSY, CDR2 SAAADI, per germline. This CDR3 contains 14 residues. The CDR3 is CASSESQGVYGYTF. In DNA, the CDR3 is TGCGCCAGCAGTGAGTCGCAGGGCGTCTATGGCTACACCTTC.